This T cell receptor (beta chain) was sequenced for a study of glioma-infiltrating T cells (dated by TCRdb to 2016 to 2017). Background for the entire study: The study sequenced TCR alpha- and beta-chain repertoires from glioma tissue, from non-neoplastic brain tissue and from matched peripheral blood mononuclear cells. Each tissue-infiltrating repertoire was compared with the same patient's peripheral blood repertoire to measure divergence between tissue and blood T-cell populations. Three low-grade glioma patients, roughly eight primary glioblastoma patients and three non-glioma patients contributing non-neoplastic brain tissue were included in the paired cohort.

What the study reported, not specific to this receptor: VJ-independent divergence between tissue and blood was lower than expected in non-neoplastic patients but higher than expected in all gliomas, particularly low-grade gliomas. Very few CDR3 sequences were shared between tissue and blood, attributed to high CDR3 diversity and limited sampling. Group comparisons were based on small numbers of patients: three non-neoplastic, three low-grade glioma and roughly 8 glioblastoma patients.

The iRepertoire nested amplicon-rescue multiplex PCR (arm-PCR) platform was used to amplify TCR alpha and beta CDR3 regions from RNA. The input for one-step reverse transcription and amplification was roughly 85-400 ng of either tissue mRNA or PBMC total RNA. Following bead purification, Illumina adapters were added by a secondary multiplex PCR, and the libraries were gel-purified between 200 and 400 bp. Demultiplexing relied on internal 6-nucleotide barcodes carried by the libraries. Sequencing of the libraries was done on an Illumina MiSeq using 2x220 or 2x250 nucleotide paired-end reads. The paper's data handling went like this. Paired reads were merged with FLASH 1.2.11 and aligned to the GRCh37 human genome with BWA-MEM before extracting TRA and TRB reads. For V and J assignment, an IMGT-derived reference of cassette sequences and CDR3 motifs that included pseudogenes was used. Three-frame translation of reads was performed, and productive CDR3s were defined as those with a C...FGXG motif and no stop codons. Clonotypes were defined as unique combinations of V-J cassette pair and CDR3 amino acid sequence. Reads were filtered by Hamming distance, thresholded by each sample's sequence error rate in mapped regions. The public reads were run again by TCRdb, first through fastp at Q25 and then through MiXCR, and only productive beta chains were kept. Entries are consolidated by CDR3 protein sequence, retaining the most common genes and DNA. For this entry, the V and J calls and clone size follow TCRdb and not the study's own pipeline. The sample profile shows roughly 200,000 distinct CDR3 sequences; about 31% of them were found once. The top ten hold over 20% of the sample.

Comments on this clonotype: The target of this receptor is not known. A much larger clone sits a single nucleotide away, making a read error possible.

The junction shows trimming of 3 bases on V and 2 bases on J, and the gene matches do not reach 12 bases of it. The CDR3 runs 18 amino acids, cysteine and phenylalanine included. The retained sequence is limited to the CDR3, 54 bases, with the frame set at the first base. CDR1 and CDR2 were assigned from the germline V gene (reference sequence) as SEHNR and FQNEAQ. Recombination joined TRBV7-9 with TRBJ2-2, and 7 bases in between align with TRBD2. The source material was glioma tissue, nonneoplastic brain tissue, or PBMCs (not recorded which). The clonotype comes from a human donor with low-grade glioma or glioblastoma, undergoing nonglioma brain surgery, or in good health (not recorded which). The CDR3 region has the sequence CASSFGGGSTDNTGELFF. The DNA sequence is TGTGCCAGCAGCTTTGGGGGGGGGTCGACGGATAACACCGGGGAGCTGTTTTTT.